This passage covers 25 T cell receptor beta chains from one sample sequenced in a study of early T cells in non-severe SARS-CoV-2 infection. In TCRdb, the 5' RACE reads were re-called with MiXCR into one record per CDR3 protein. The table has 55,000 to 85,000 distinct CDR3 sequences, about 9.1% seen once. The sequenced sample was whole blood, obtained at baseline. These receptors were obtained from an adult who was a healthcare worker with PCR-confirmed SARS-CoV-2 infection or an uninfected control (not recorded which).

This clonotype was observed many times. The chain joins TRBV20-1 to TRBJ1-4; the D is unclear. The V end was cut by 1 base, the J end by 4 bases, with 10 bases between. The CDR3 is made up of 14 amino acids. Germline loops: CDR1 DFQATT, CDR2 SNEGSKA (reference sequence). The CDR3 DNA reads TGCAGTGCTAGAGCCCCGTTCAGTAATGAAAAACTGTTTTTT. Amino acids: CSARAPFSNEKLFF.

This clonotype was seen a few times. The gene calls are TRBV7-6 and TRBJ2-7, with TRBD2 as a possible D gene (6 bases). The CDR3 is 13 residues long. CDR1 is SGHVS, CDR2 FNYEAQ, per germline. V was cut by 5 bases and J by 6 bases, with 14 bases left in between. The CDR3 loop is CASSQTGASEQYF. The CDR3 DNA is TGTGCCAGCAGCCAGACGGGAGCTTCCGAGCAGTACTTC. The whole variable domain, filled in from reference TRBV7-6 and TRBJ2-7, reads GAGVSQSPRYKVTKRGQDVALRCDPISGHVSLYWYRQALGQGPEFLTYFNYEAQQDKSGLPNDRFSAERPEGSISTLTIQRTEQRDSAMYRCASSQTGASEQYFGPGTRLTVT.

This clonotype was detected only a few times. The chain joins TRBV2 to TRBJ2-5; D perhaps matches TRBD1 (5 bases). This CDR3 is 15 amino acids long. Germline-derived CDR1 and CDR2 are SNHLY and FYNNEI. V dropped 7 bases and J dropped 1 base, with 16 bases sitting between them. The CDR3 sequence is CASTAKAGFQETQYF. The DNA for the CDR3 is TGTGCCAGCACCGCAAAAGCAGGGTTCCAAGAGACCCAGTACTTC.

The rearrangement links TRBV27 to TRBJ2-3; no clear D gene. The length of the CDR3 is 15 residues. CDR1 and CDR2 (germline): MNHEY, SMNVEV (reference sequence). The V gene lost 3 bases and the J gene lost 1 base, with 11 bases spanning the gap. This chain's CDR3 is CASSFLVGGTDTQYF. The CDR3 nucleotides are TGTGCCAGCAGTTTCTTGGTAGGCGGCACAGATACGCAGTATTTT.

In this sample, this clonotype turned up many times. This rearrangement joins TRBV28 to TRBJ2-7; D is possibly TRBD1 or TRBD2 (5 bases each). Germline values: CDR1 MDHEN, CDR2 SYDVKM. This CDR3 contains 15 residues. V was cut by 6 bases and J by 3 bases, with 18 bases left in between. The CDR3 is CASRVPGTLVYEQYF. CDR3 DNA sequence: TGTGCCAGCAGGGTACCCGGGACCTTGGTCTACGAGCAGTACTTC.

This clonotype was seen repeatedly, ten times or more. The chain combines TRBV9 with TRBJ2-4, with 9 bases aligning to TRBD2. J gave up 9 bases and V 2 bases, and 12 bases lay outside the gene matches. Germline-derived CDR1 and CDR2 are SGDLS and YYNGEE. The CDR3 runs 16 residues. The CDR3 sequence is CASSVSPSGILGIQYF. The CDR3 region has the DNA TGTGCCAGCAGCGTCAGCCCTAGCGGGATTTTGGGCATTCAGTACTTC.

This clonotype was seen repeatedly, ten times or more. This chain connects TRBV9 to TRBJ1-5, with a tentative D call TRBD1 (5 bases). The germline V gene encodes CDR1 SGDLS and CDR2 YYNGEE. The CDR3 loop spans 15 amino acids. Between the trimmed V and J ends, which lost 3 bases and 6 bases, there was a span of 16 bases. The CDR3: CASSDMGDLGQPQHF. CDR3 coding DNA: TGTGCCAGCAGCGATATGGGGGATTTGGGTCAGCCCCAGCATTTT.

This clonotype was counted many times. The chain combines TRBV27 with TRBJ2-5; D remains unclear. CDR3 length: 11 amino acids. Germline CDR1 reads MNHEY; CDR2 reads SMNVEV (reference sequence). V was clipped by 9 bases and J by 2 bases, with 7 bases between them. The chain's CDR3 is CASGFQETQYF. CDR3 in DNA: TGTGCCAGTGGATTTCAAGAGACCCAGTACTTC.

The chain combines TRBV5-1 with TRBJ2-2; TRBD2 aligns across 14 bases. The CDR3 has 18 residues. The V gene's germline CDR1 is SGHRS and CDR2 YFSETQ. The trim removed 4 bases at V and 0 bases at J, leaving 5 bases unmatched. The CDR3 nucleotides are TGCGCCAGCAGCACGGGACTAGCGGGGGCCGCGAACACCGGGGAGCTGTTTTTT. It codes for CASSTGLAGAANTGELFF.

This clonotype was counted only a few times. V and J are TRBV28 and TRBJ2-1; 7 bases fit TRBD1. V dropped 5 bases and J dropped 2; count of bases not matched to a gene: 12. This CDR3 contains 17 residues. Germline CDR1 MDHEN, CDR2 SYDVKM. This CDR3 reads CASSNSPGQRTYNEQFF. The CDR3 bases are TGTGCCAGCAGTAACAGCCCGGGACAGAGAACCTACAATGAGCAGTTCTTC.

V is TRBV5-1 and J is TRBJ2-5; D could derive from TRBD1 or TRBD2 (5 bases each). Trimming removed 3 bases at V and 2 bases at J, with 11 bases between. This CDR3 is built from 14 residues. The germline gives CDR1 SGHRS, CDR2 YFSETQ. The CDR3 here is CASSSGRTQETQYF. CDR3 DNA: TGCGCCAGCAGCTCGGGACGGACTCAAGAGACCCAGTACTTC. The full variable domain, with the rest looked up from reference TRBV5-1 and TRBJ2-5, is KAGVTQTPRYLIKTRGQQVTLSCSPISGHRSVSWYQQTPGQGLQFLFEYFSETQRNKGNFPGRFSGRQFSNSRSEMNVSTLELGDSALYLCASSSGRTQETQYFGPGTRLLVL.

In this sample, this clonotype turned up many times. J is TRBJ1-2 and V is TRBV7-9, with D perhaps matching TRBD1 (6 bases). The CDR3 sequence is 14 residues long. Trimming shortened V by 1 base and J by 5 bases, and 11 bases separated the two germline ends. Germline V lookup: CDR1 SEHNR, CDR2 FQNEAQ (reference sequence). CDR3 in DNA: TGTGCCAGCAGCTTAGGCCAGGGACATTATGGCTACACCTTC. Translated, it gives CASSLGQGHYGYTF. Full variable domain (remainder filled in from reference TRBV7-9 and TRBJ1-2): DTGVSQNPRHKITKRGQNVTFRCDPISEHNRLYWYRQTLGQGPEFLTYFQNEAQLEKSRLLSDRFSAERPKGSFSTLEIQRTEQGDSAMYLCASSLGQGHYGYTFGSGTRLTVV.

This clonotype was seen a handful of times. This chain connects TRBV6-2 or TRBV6-3 to TRBJ2-1; 10 bases fit TRBD2. There are 14 residues in the CDR3. V dropped 6 bases and J dropped 10; count of bases not matched to a gene: 9. Looked up from germline, CDR1 is MNHEY and CDR2 is SVGEGT. CDR3 DNA sequence: TGTGCCAGCAGCCCTAGCGGGGGCCCCCGGGAGCAGTTCTTC. Translation: CASSPSGGPREQFF.

This chain joins TRBV4-3 and TRBJ2-3; 11 bases line up with TRBD1. Germline V gene data show CDR1 as LGHNA and CDR2 as YSLEER. J lost 8 bases, V lost 0 bases, and 1 base had no gene match. The CDR3 consists of 14 residues. The CDR3 DNA is TGCGCCAGCAGCCAAGATGGGACAGGGGGTACGCAGTATTTT. Protein product: CASSQDGTGGTQYF.

This clonotype was counted only a few times. The gene calls are TRBV28 and TRBJ1-2; tentative D call: TRBD1 (5 bases). V lost 5 bases and J 0 bases, leaving 19 bases between the germline ends. There are 17 residues in the CDR3. Germline CDR1 reads MDHEN; CDR2 reads SYDVKM. The CDR3 DNA is TGTGCCAGCAGTCGGATGCCCGGGACGGCTTCTAACTATGGCTACACCTTC. It yields the protein CASSRMPGTASNYGYTF.

The rearrangement uses TRBV27 and TRBJ2-7; 7 nucleotides match TRBD2. V dropped 4 bases and J dropped 4; count of bases not matched to a gene: 10. From germline, CDR1 is MNHEY and CDR2 SMNVEV (reference sequence). The CDR3 is 15 residues long. The CDR3 loop is CASSSLPGGSYEQYF. The CDR3 nucleotides are TGTGCCAGCAGTTCCCTCCCGGGGGGTTCATACGAGCAGTACTTC.

The rearrangement uses TRBV28 and TRBJ2-7; TRBD2 might be the D (6 bases). This CDR3 contains 12 residues. Trimming left V 1 base short and J 6 bases short, with 7 bases between. Germline assignment: CDR1 MDHEN and CDR2 SYDVKM. CDR3: CASSLLTSEQYF. The CDR3 DNA reads as TGTGCCAGCAGTTTATTGACTAGCGAGCAGTACTTC.

This clonotype was detected ten times or more. The rearrangement links TRBV5-1 to TRBJ2-7, with TRBD2 matching over 10 bases. The CDR3 is 15 residues long. V was pared by 4 bases and J by 5 bases, with 9 bases of the junction left unmatched. CDR1 and CDR2 (germline): SGHRS, YFSETQ. For the CDR3, the DNA is TGCGCCAGCAGCGTATTAGCGGGAGGAGCCCACGAGCAGTACTTC. This translates into CASSVLAGGAHEQYF.

In its sample, this clonotype was seen many times. This chain uses TRBV28 with TRBJ2-2, with D possibly being TRBD1 (6 bases). Trimming pared 4 bases from V and 3 bases from J, leaving 9 bases between. Germline V CDR1 and CDR2: MDHEN, SYDVKM. The CDR3 has 14 residues. The CDR3 DNA sequence: TGTGCCAGCAGTTCAGGGGAAGACACCGGGGAGCTGTTTTTT. This encodes CASSSGEDTGELFF.

There are many counts of this clonotype. The chain employs TRBV3-1 and TRBJ1-5; 11 nucleotides line up with TRBD1. The junction had 5 bases not matched to a gene; V was cut back by 3 bases and J by 7 bases. The germline gives CDR1 LGHDT, CDR2 YNNKEL (reference sequence). The CDR3 has 15 residues. The CDR3 sequence: CASSQGQGVGQPQHF. CDR3 bases: TGTGCCAGCAGCCAGGGACAGGGGGTGGGGCAGCCCCAGCATTTT.

The sample holds a few counts of this clonotype. This chain joins TRBV5-6 and TRBJ1-2; 7 bases map to TRBD1. Germline V gives CDR1 SGHDT, CDR2 YYEEEE. The J segment lost 6 bases and the V segment lost 4 bases, leaving 6 bases of the junction unmatched. This CDR3 has 13 amino acids. DNA of the CDR3: TGTGCCAGCAGCCGACAGGGACCGAATGGCTACACCTTC. As protein: CASSRQGPNGYTF.

The table lists this clonotype with many counts. The chain employs TRBV9 and TRBJ2-1, with a possible D match to TRBD1 (5 bases). V lost 4 bases, J lost 6 bases, and 17 bases lay in between. Germline-derived CDR1 and CDR2 are SGDLS and YYNGEE. This CDR3 has 15 residues. The CDR3 protein is CASSRDPTGGNEQFF. The CDR3 DNA follows: TGTGCCAGCAGCAGAGACCCAACAGGCGGCAATGAGCAGTTCTTC.

This clonotype was seen ten or more times. The CDR3, as DNA: TGTGCCAGCTCCGACGGCTATGGCTACACCTTC. This translates into CASSDGYGYTF. The chain uses TRBV25-1 and TRBJ1-2, with no clear D. The CDR3 length is 11 residues. Germline V gives CDR1 MGHDK, CDR2 SYGVNS. Trimming left V 8 bases short and J 4 bases short, with 8 bases between.

The sample holds a few counts of this clonotype. J is TRBJ2-1 and V is TRBV7-2; perhaps TRBD1 as D (6 bases). Per the germline V gene, CDR1 is SGHTA and CDR2 is FQGNSA. This CDR3 spans 15 amino acids. V was clipped by 1 base and J by 5 bases, with 12 bases between them. CDR3 protein: CASSLGGQPNNEQFF. The CDR3 DNA reads as TGTGCCAGCAGCTTAGGAGGACAGCCTAACAATGAGCAGTTCTTC.

Only a few counts were recorded for this clonotype. The CDR3 nucleotides are TGTGCCAGCACTGGTAGGAGCGGGAGTTCAGATACGCAGTATTTT. This translates into CASTGRSGSSDTQYF. The V gene is TRBV12-3 or TRBV12-4, the J gene TRBJ2-3, with 8 bases lining up with TRBD2. The CDR3 consists of 15 residues. With 7 bases clipped from V and 4 bases from J, the junction kept 10 bases outside the gene matches.